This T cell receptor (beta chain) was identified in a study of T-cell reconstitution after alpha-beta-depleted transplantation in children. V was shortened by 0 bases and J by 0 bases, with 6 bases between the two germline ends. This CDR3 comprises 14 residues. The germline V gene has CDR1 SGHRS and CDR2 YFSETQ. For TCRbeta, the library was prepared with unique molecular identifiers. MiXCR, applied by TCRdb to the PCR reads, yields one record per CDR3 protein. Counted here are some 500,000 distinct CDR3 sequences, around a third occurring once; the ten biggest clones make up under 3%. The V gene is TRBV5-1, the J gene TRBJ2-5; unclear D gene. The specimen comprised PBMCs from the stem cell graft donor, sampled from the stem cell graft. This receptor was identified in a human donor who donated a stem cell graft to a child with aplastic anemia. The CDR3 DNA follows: TGCGCCAGCAGCTTGGAACCGAACCAAGAGACCCAGTACTTC. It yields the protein CASSLEPNQETQYF.